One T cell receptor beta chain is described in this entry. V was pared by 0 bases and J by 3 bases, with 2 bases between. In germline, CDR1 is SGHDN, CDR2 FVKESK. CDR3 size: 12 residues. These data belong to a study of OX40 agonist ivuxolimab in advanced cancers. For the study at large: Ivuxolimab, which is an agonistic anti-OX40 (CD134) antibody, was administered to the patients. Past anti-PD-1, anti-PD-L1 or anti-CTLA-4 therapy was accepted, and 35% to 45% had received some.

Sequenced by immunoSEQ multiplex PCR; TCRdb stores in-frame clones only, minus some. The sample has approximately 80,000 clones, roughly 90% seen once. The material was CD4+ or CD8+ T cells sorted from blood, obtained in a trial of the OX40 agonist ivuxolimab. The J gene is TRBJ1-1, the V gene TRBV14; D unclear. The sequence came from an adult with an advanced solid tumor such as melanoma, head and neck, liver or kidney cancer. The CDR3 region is CASSQDDTEAFF. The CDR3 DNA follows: TGTGCCAGCAGCCAAGATGACACTGAAGCTTTCTTT.